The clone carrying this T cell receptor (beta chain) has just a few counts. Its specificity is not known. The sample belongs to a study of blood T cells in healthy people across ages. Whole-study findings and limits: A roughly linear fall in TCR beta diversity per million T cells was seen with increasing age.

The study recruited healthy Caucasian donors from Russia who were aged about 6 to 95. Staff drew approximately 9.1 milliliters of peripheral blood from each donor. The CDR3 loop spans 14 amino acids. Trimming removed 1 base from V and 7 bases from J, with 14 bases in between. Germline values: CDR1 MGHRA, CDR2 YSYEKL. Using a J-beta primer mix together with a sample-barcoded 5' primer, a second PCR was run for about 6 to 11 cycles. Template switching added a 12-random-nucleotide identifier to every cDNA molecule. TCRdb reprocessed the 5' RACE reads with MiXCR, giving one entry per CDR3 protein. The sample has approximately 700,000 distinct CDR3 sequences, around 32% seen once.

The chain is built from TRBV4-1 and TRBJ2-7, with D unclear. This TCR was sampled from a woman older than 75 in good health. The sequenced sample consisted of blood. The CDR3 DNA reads TGCGCCAGCAGCCAAGTAGAAGCCGCCAATGAGCAGTACTTC. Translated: CASSQVEAANEQYF.